This T cell receptor beta chain was recorded in a study of regulatory dendritic cells for organ transplantation (TCRdb year 2017). Regarding the study in general: Monocytes were cultured with vitamin D3 on days 0 and 4 and with IL-10 on day 4 to generate regulatory dendritic cells. On day 6, LPS was added to the DC cultures to test how the DCs responded to a strong maturation-inducing agent. Before and after allostimulation with regulatory or mature dendritic cells, TCRbeta repertoires were sequenced from sorted naive and memory CD4+ and CD8+ T cells.

A multiplexed two-step PCR with Vbeta-specific forward primers and Jbeta-specific reverse primers was used to amplify the TCRbeta CDR3 regions. The TCRbeta libraries were sequenced on an Illumina instrument via the immunoSEQ service. As for the authors' bioinformatics: V, D and J genes were assigned using IMGT annotation, and counts were corrected for multiplex PCR bias using synthetic CDR3 analogues. The immunoSEQ Analyzer calculated repertoire clonality as one minus the normalized Shannon entropy. Clonal expansion was defined by Fisher's exact test with Benjamini-Hochberg false discovery rate control, using two-tailed P<0.01. TCRdb took this table from immuneACCESS and kept in-frame rearrangements with V and J called. Such tables lack part of the clones; where checked against another copy, unresolved V genes explain under half of the gap, and the rest is unexplained. The V and J calls and clone size are taken from that table; D and trimming were inferred from the DNA. For this sample there are roughly 9,300 clones; around 80% appear just once. Of the sample, around 2.3% is held by the ten largest clones.

Points the paper makes about the study in general: Naive CD4+ and CD8+ T cells showed highly diverse repertoires, whereas memory cells were less diverse and memory CD8+ cells were the most oligoclonal. Among the resting subsets, memory CD8+ T cells contained the most alloreactive TCR clonotypes. The authors pointed out considerable heterogeneity between individuals in the alloreactive memory CD8+ T cell pool, and only two subjects were sequenced. Allostimulation expanded memory CD8+ clones in both subjects, but regulatory dendritic cells appeared to induce more limited expansion than mature dendritic cells.

CDR1 and CDR2 are read off the germline V gene as SGHTA and FQGTGA. Measured from the cysteine to the phenylalanine, the CDR3 is 15 residues long. The retained sequence is limited to the CDR3, 45 bases, with the frame set at the first base. Here V drops 8 bases and J drops 4 bases, and the junction holds 7 bases not matched to any gene. Sorted T cell subsets were CFSE-labeled and co-cultured for around five days with allogeneic regulatory or mature dendritic cells at a 1:10 DC:T ratio. FACS was used to sort naive T cells as CD45RA+ cells and memory T cells as CD45RO+ CD4+ or CD8+ cells. The T cells used for TCR sequencing were obtained from two healthy control subjects. Genomic DNA was extracted with the Qiagen DNeasy Blood & Tissue Kit. Concerning this clone: Its antigen specificity is not known. No much larger clonotype is one base removed from it; base qualities were not supplied.

Material: memory CD4+ T cells from blood cultured with dendritic cells. The cell subset or site label of this sample denotes: CD45RO+ memory T cells. The source of this sequence is a human donor in good health. The V and J genes are TRBV7-3 and TRBJ2-1, with TRBD2 identical over 11 junction bases. CDR3 reads: CASGLAGGPYNEQFF. The sequence in DNA is TGTGCCAGCGGGCTAGCGGGGGGCCCTTACAATGAGCAGTTCTTC. Outside the CDR3, residues come from the reference TRBV7-3 and TRBJ2-1 proteins, so the full variable domain is: GAGVSQTPSNKVTEKGKYVELRCDPISGHTALYWYRQSLGQGPEFLIYFQGTGAADDSGLPNDRFFAVRPEGSVSTLKIQRTERGDSAVYLCASGLAGGPYNEQFFGPGTRLTVL.